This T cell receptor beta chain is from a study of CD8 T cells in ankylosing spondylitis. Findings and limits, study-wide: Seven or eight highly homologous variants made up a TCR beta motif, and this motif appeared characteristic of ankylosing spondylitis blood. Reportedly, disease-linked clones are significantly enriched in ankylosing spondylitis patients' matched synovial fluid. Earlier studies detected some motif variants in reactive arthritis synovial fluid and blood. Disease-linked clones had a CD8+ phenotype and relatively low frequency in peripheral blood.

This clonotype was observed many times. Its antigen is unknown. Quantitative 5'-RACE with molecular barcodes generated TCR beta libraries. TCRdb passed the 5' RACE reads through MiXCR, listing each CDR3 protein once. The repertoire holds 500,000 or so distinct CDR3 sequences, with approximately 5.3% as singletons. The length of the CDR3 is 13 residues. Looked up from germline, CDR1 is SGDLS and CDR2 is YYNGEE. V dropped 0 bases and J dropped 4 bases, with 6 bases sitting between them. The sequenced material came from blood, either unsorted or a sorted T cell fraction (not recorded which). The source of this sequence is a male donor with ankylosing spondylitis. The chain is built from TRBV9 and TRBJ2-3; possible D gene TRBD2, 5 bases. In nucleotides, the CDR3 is TGTGCCAGCAGCGTAGTGAGGGCAGATACGCAGTATTTT. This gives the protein CASSVVRADTQYF.